Given below is one T cell receptor beta chain in context. The same CDR3 also results from other DNA sequences found in this sample. The V and J ends lost 0 bases and 5 bases respectively, with 11 bases between them. Germline CDR1 and CDR2: MGHRA and YSYEKL. There are 15 residues in the CDR3. In the authors' workflow: By means of reference gene primer amplification, nucleated cell counts were estimated. TCRdb's copy holds only in-frame clones and misses some; the assay was immunoSEQ multiplex PCR. The DNA gave D and trimming, while V, J and clone size come from that table. Of 140,000 to 150,000 clones listed, roughly 90% are singletons. This specimen belongs to a study of blood T cell repertoires in COVID-19. The wider study: Acute and convalescent COVID-19 samples came from the United States, Italy and Spain. T cells, B-cell-depleted T cells, or PBMCs supplied cDNA or gDNA.

This sequence originates from a human donor in a cohort sampled during active COVID-19. The rearrangement joins TRBV4-1 to TRBJ1-5; D uncertain. The sequenced sample was peripheral blood. DNA of the CDR3: TGCGCCAGCAGCCAAGAGAGGGATGAGGATCAGCCCCAGCATTTT. Translated, it gives CASSQERDEDQPQHF.